This record looks at one T cell receptor (beta chain) sequence and its context. This entry comes from a study of T cell changes during pregnancy in multiple sclerosis. V lost 2 bases and J 8 bases, leaving 13 bases between the germline ends. The germline CDR1 and CDR2 sequences are SGDLS and YYNGEE. The CDR3 loop spans 14 amino acids. Sequencing used immunoSEQ multiplex PCR; TCRdb keeps in-frame clones, though not all of them. Of 50,000 to 60,000 clones in the sample, around 90% were seen once. J is TRBJ1-4 and V is TRBV9; unclear D gene. This TCR was recovered from a female donor with multiple sclerosis, enrolled in a pregnancy study. The sample here was CD4+ T cells from peripheral blood mononuclear cells, taken in the first trimester of pregnancy. DNA of the CDR3: TGTGCCAGCAGCGTTTTTCCCGAAGCCGAAAAACTGTTTTTT. Residues: CASSVFPEAEKLFF.